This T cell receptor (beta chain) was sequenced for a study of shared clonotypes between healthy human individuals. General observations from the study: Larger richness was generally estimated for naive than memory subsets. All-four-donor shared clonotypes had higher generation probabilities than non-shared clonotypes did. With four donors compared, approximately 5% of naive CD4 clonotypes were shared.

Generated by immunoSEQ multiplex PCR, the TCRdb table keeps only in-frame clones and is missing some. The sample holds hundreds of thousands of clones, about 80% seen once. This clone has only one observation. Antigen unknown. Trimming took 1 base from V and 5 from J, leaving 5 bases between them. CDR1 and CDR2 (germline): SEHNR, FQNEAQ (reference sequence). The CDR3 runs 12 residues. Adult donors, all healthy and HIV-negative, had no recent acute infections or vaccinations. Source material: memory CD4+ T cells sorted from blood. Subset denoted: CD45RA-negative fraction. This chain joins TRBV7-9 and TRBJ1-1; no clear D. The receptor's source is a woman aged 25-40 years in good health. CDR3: CASSLGETEAFF. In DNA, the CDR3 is TGTGCCAGCAGCTTAGGGGAAACTGAAGCTTTCTTT.